This T cell receptor (beta chain) appears in the sequencing data of a study of neurological immune-mediated disorders. Study observations and caveats: HTLV-1-associated myelopathy led in TCR clonal expansion, while multiple sclerosis ranked lowest, below healthy controls.

V lost 1 base and J lost 3, with 12 bases in between. This CDR3 has 15 amino acids. Germline V gives CDR1 SGHTA, CDR2 FQGNSA. This clonotype was picked up many times. Its target is not known. Using its own MiXCR run on the 5' RACE reads, TCRdb lists one record per CDR3 protein. The data show about 16,000 distinct CDR3 sequences, over 12% seen once. Unsorted libraries were generated from 2 million PBMCs held at -80 degrees C. Sequencing input: PBMCs. This chain joins TRBV7-2 and TRBJ1-1, with a tentative D call TRBD1 (5 bases). The receptor was derived from a man in his sixties with HTLV-1-associated myelopathy (HAM/TSP). CDR3 coding DNA: TGTGCCAGCAGCTTAGGGGGGGGAGTGTACACTGAAGCTTTCTTT. Its protein is CASSLGGGVYTEAFF.